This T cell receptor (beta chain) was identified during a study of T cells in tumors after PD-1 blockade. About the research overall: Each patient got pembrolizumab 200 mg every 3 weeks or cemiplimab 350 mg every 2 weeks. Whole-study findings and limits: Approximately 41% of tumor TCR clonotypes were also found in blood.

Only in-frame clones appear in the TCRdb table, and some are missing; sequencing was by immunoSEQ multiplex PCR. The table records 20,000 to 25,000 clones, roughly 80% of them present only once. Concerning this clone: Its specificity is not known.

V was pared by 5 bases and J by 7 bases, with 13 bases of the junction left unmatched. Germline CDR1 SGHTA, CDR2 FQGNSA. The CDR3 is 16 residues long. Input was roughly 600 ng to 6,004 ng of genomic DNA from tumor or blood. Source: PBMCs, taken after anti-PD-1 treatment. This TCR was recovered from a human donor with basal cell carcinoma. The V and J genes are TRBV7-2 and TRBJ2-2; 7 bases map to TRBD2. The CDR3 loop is CASSPGLLGISGELFF. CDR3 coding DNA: TGTGCCAGCAGCCCGGGACTACTGGGTATTAGCGGGGAGCTGTTTTTT.